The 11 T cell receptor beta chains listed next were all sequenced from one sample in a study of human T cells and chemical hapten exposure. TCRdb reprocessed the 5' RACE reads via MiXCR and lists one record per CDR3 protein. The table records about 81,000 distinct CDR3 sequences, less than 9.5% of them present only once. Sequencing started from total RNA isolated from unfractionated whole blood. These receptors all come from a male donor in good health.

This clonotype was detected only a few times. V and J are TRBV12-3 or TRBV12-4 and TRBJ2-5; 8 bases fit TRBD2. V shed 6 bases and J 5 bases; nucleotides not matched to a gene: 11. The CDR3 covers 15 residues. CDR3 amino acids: CASSSPAGGPETQYF. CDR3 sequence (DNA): TGTGCCAGCAGCTCCCCGGCGGGGGGCCCCGAGACCCAGTACTTC.

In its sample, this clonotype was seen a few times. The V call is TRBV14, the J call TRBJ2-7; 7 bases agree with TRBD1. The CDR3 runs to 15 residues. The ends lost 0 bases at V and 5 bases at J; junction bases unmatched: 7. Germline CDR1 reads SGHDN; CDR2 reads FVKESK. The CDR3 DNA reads TGTGCCAGCAGCCAAGAGGAGACAGGGCCCGACGAGCAGTACTTC. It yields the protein CASSQEETGPDEQYF.

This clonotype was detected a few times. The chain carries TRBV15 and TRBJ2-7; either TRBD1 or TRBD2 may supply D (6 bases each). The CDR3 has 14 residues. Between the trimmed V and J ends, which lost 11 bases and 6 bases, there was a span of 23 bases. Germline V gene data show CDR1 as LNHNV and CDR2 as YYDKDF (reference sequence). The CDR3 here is CAPTGADKSAEQYF. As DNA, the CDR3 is TGTGCCCCCACGGGGGCCGACAAGTCCGCCGAGCAGTACTTC. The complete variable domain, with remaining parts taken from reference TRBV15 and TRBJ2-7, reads DAMVIQNPRYQVTQFGKPVTLSCSQTLNHNVMYWYQQKSSQAPKLLFHYYDKDFNNEADTPDNFQSRRPNTSFCFLDIRSPGLGDTAMYLCAPTGADKSAEQYFGPGTRLTVT.

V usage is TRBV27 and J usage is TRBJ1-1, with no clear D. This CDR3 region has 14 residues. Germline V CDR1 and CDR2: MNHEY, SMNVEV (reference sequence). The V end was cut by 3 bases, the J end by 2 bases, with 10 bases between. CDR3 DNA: TGTGCCAGCAGTTTCAAGGTTTCTAACACTGAAGCTTTCTTT. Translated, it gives CASSFKVSNTEAFF.

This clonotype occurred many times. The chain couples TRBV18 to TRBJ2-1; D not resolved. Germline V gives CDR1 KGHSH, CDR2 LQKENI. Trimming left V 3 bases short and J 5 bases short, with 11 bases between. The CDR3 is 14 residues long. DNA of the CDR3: TGTGCCAGCTCACCCCCGGTCAGCCACAATGAGCAGTTCTTC. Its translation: CASSPPVSHNEQFF.

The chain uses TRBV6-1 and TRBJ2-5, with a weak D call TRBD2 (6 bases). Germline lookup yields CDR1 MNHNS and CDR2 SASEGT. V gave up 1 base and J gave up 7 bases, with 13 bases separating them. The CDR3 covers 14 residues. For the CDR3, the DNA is TGTGCCAGCAGTGAAGTTCCGCAGGAGGGGACCCAGTACTTC. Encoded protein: CASSEVPQEGTQYF.

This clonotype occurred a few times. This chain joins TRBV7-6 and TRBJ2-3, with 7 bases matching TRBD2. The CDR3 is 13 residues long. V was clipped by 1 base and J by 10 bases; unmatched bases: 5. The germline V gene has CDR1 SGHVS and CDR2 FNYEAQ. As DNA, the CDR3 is TGTGCCAGCAGCTTAGTTTTGGCGGGAGCGCAGTATTTT. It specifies CASSLVLAGAQYF. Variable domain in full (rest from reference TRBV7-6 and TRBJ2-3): GAGVSQSPRYKVTKRGQDVALRCDPISGHVSLYWYRQALGQGPEFLTYFNYEAQQDKSGLPNDRFSAERPEGSISTLTIQRTEQRDSAMYRCASSLVLAGAQYFGPGTRLTVL.

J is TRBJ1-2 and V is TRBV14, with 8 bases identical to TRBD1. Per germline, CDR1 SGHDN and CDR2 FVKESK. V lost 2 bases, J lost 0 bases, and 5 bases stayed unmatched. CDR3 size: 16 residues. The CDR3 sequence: CASSQTGGAANYGYTF. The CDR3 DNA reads TGTGCCAGCAGCCAAACAGGGGGTGCGGCTAACTATGGCTACACCTTC.

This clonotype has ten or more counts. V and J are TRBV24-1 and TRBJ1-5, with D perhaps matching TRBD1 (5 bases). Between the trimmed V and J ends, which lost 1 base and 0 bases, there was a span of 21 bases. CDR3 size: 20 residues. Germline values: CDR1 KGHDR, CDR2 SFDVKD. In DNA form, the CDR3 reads TGTGCCACCAGTGATTTCTCCCGGACGGGGGATCGTAATAGCAATCAGCCCCAGCATTTT. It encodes CATSDFSRTGDRNSNQPQHF.

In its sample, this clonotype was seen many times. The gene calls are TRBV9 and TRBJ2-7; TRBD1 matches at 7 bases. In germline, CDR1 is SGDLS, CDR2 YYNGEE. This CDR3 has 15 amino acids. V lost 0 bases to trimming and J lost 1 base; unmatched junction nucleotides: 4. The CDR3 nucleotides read TGTGCCAGCAGCGTAGGAGCAGGGGGTTCCTACGAGCAGTACTTC. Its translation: CASSVGAGGSYEQYF.

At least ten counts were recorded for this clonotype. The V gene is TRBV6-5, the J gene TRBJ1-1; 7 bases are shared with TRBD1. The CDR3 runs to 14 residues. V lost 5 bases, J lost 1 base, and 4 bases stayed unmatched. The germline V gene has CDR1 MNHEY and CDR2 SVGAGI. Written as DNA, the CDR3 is TGTGCCAGCAGTGGTAACAGGGGGAACACTGAAGCTTTCTTT. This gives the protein CASSGNRGNTEAFF.